A single sample gave rise to the 4 T cell receptor beta chains below, sequenced in a study of read filtering for tumor transcriptome and immune sequencing. This library used around 400 ng RNA and molecular barcoded adaptors spanning alpha/delta and beta/gamma chains. TCRdb re-analysed the reads in MiXCR, keeping a single row per CDR3 protein. The table has approximately 38,000 distinct CDR3 sequences, around 13% seen once. Source material: a population of CD138-negative cells sorted from bone marrow. The origin of the receptors is a donor aged 40 or over with multiple myeloma.

This clonotype was detected ten times or more. The chain employs TRBV29-1 and TRBJ2-7; 8 nucleotides agree with TRBD2. From germline, CDR1 is SQVTM and CDR2 ANQGSEA. The CDR3 runs 12 residues. J gave up 5 bases and V 7 bases, and 7 bases lay outside the gene matches. The CDR3 reads CSAGGGPDEQYF. The CDR3 bases are TGCAGCGCCGGGGGGGGGCCGGACGAGCAGTACTTC.

This clonotype has a count of ten or more. The V call is TRBV10-1, the J call TRBJ2-1; TRBD2 might be the D (5 bases). The germline CDR1 and CDR2 sequences are WNHNN and SYGVQD (reference sequence). The CDR3 spans 14 residues. V was clipped by 4 bases and J by 6 bases, with 13 bases between them. The CDR3, as DNA: TGCGCCAGCAGTGGAACCCTCGGAGGCAATGAGCAGTTCTTC. Translation: CASSGTLGGNEQFF.

The table lists this clonotype with a few counts. V and J are TRBV29-1 and TRBJ2-7; TRBD2 is a possible D gene (5 bases). V was pared by 6 bases and J by 6 bases, with 12 bases between. From germline, CDR1 is SQVTM and CDR2 ANQGSEA. The CDR3 totals 11 residues. The CDR3 is CSVGKGSEQYF. The CDR3 DNA follows: TGCAGCGTAGGTAAAGGGAGCGAGCAGTACTTC.

In its sample, this clonotype was seen many times. V and J are TRBV3-1 and TRBJ1-4; D uncertain. The CDR3 extends over 17 amino acids. The V and J ends lost 1 base and 3 bases respectively, with 15 bases between them. Germline assignment: CDR1 LGHDT and CDR2 YNNKEL (reference sequence). CDR3 bases: TGTGCCAGCAGCCAAGCCTGGGTGGGCTATGCTAATGAAAAACTGTTTTTT. Translating it yields CASSQAWVGYANEKLFF.